The 32 T cell receptor beta chains presented below share a single source sample, sequenced in a study of immune evolution from preneoplasia to lung adenocarcinoma. The protocol was immunoSEQ multiplex PCR, while the TCRdb copy is restricted to in-frame clones and leaves out a portion. The table has some 6,300 clones, roughly three quarters seen once. Sequences were obtained from FFPE invasive lung adenocarcinoma tissue. These TCRs come from a person in their fifties or sixties with lung adenocarcinoma.

The rearrangement links TRBV7-8 to TRBJ2-3; 10 bases line up with TRBD1. Germline CDR1 reads SGHVS; CDR2 reads FQNEAQ. This CDR3 has 16 residues. J was trimmed by 1 base and V by 5 bases; bases with no gene match: 6. CDR3 DNA sequence: TGTGCCAGCAGCGTAGGGACAGGGGTCGGCACAGATACGCAGTATTTT. This codes for CASSVGTGVGTDTQYF.

Only one count was recorded for this clone. An end of the junction does not agree with germline; a read error may underlie this. This chain uses TRBV28 with TRBJ1-2; possible D gene TRBD1, 6 bases. The CDR3 totals 11 residues. CDR1 is MDHEN, CDR2 SYDVKM, per germline. The CDR3 is CASSSTGKAVF. In DNA, the CDR3 is TGTGCCAGCAGTTCAACAGGGAAAGCAGTCTTC.

The chain uses TRBV4-1 and TRBJ1-1; D is ambiguous. CDR1 is MGHRA, CDR2 YSYEKL, per germline. CDR3 length: 16 amino acids. Trimming stripped 1 base from V and 1 base from J, with 13 bases between. The CDR3 bases are TGCGCCAGCAGCCAAGGCTTCAGGTTACCGAACACTGAAGCTTTCTTT. Protein: CASSQGFRLPNTEAFF.

This chain joins TRBV4-3 and TRBJ1-4; D gene unclear. Trimming stripped 0 bases from V and 2 bases from J, with 7 bases between. This CDR3 has 15 residues. The germline V gene has CDR1 LGHNA and CDR2 YSLEER. The CDR3 DNA sequence: TGCGCCAGCAGCCAAGAGGGTTTGACTAATGAAAAACTGTTTTTT. This encodes CASSQEGLTNEKLFF.

The sample holds a few counts of this clone. The J gene is TRBJ2-5, the V gene TRBV2, with 8 bases aligning to TRBD2. From germline, CDR1 is SNHLY and CDR2 FYNNEI. The V segment lost 7 bases and the J segment 2 bases; nucleotides outside the gene matches: 12. The CDR3 is 16 amino acids. The CDR3 spells CASTSSGSVGQETQYF. In DNA form, the CDR3 reads TGTGCCAGCACCTCAAGCGGGAGCGTAGGTCAAGAGACCCAGTACTTC.

V and J are TRBV30 and TRBJ2-3; TRBD1 might be the D (8 bases). Germline-derived CDR1 and CDR2 are GTSNPN and SVGIG (reference sequence). The CDR3 consists of 13 residues. Trimming removed 0 bases from V and 6 bases from J, with 10 bases in between. CDR3 sequence (DNA): TGTGCCTGGAGTGTACAGGGGGGGGATACGCAGTATTTT. This codes for CAWSVQGGDTQYF.

CDR3 loop: CASSRTTGGTYNEQFF. The CDR3 DNA is TGCGCCAGCAGCCGAACGACAGGGGGCACCTACAATGAGCAGTTCTTC. The rearrangement links TRBV4-1 to TRBJ2-1; TRBD1 agrees at 10 bases. CDR3 length equals 16 residues. With 4 bases clipped from V and 2 bases from J, the junction kept 5 bases outside the gene matches. Germline loops: CDR1 MGHRA, CDR2 YSYEKL.

This clone has more than one count but fewer than ten. This chain connects TRBV28 to TRBJ1-2; TRBD1 aligns across 8 bases. The V segment lost 7 bases and the J segment 5 bases; nucleotides outside the gene matches: 12. The CDR3 runs to 15 residues. The germline CDR1 and CDR2 sequences are MDHEN and SYDVKM. DNA for the CDR3: TGTGCCAGCATCTCATTGGACAGGGCGCGGTATGGCTACACCTTC. Its protein product is CASISLDRARYGYTF.

The rearrangement uses TRBV10-1 and TRBJ2-7; 8 bases align to TRBD1. With 8 bases clipped from V and 3 bases from J, the junction kept 9 bases outside the gene matches. CDR3 length: 14 amino acids. Germline loops: CDR1 WNHNN, CDR2 SYGVQD (reference sequence). The CDR3 DNA reads TGCGCCAGCGGTAGGACAGGGCGAAACTACGAGCAGTACTTC. Encoded protein: CASGRTGRNYEQYF.

This sequence joins TRBV7-9 and TRBJ2-1; no clear D. Germline values: CDR1 SEHNR, CDR2 FQNEAQ (reference sequence). This CDR3 spans 14 amino acids. The V end lost 1 base, the J end lost 9 bases, and 13 bases lay between the germline ends. CDR3 region: CASSLVGRFGEQFF. Here the CDR3 DNA reads TGTGCCAGCAGCTTAGTCGGGCGATTCGGTGAGCAGTTCTTC.

V and J are TRBV7-8 and TRBJ1-5; weak D call: TRBD1 (6 bases). Trimming shortened V by 2 bases and J by 2 bases, and 10 bases separated the two germline ends. This CDR3 has 15 residues. The V gene's germline CDR1 is SGHVS and CDR2 FQNEAQ. CDR3 sequence (DNA): TGTGCCAGCAGCTTATTGGCAGGGGGCAATCAGCCCCAGCATTTT. Amino acid sequence: CASSLLAGGNQPQHF.

V is TRBV18 and J is TRBJ1-4; D remains ambiguous. In germline, CDR1 is KGHSH, CDR2 LQKENI. This CDR3 has 16 residues. Trimming pared 3 bases from V and 14 bases from J, leaving 25 bases between. The CDR3 DNA follows: TGTGCCAGCTCACCGGACCCGAAGGGAGGGAGCTTCGCCCTGTTTTTT. Translated: CASSPDPKGGSFALFF.

The rearrangement joins TRBV29-1 to TRBJ1-2; D is possibly TRBD1 (5 bases). Trimming cost V 7 bases and J 8 bases, with 20 bases left between them. Germline CDR1 SQVTM, CDR2 ANQGSEA. The CDR3 sequence is 13 residues long. CDR3 residues: CSARDSGTSGYTF. Written as DNA, the CDR3 is TGCAGCGCCCGGGACTCGGGAACGTCCGGCTACACCTTC.

V gene TRBV11-2 combines with J gene TRBJ2-1; D is ambiguous. V was pared by 5 bases and J by 0 bases, with 11 bases between. CDR1 and CDR2 from the germline V gene are SGHAT and FQNNGV. This CDR3 is built from 15 residues. CDR3 amino acids: CASSRILSSYNEQFF. CDR3 in DNA: TGTGCCAGCAGCCGAATCTTGAGCTCCTACAATGAGCAGTTCTTC. The full variable domain, completed using reference TRBV11-2 and TRBJ2-1, is EAGVAQSPRYKIIEKRQSVAFWCNPISGHATLYWYQQILGQGPKLLIQFQNNGVVDDSQLPKDRFSAERLKGVDSTLKIQPAKLEDSAVYLCASSRILSSYNEQFFGPGTRLTVL.

The rearrangement joins TRBV9 to TRBJ2-1; D is perhaps TRBD2 (5 bases). Trimming took off 3 bases at V and 1 base at J, with 14 bases between the two ends. The V gene's germline CDR1 is SGDLS and CDR2 YYNGEE. This CDR3 has 16 residues. This CDR3 reads CASSAGLGASYNEQFF. CDR3 bases: TGTGCCAGCAGCGCAGGCTTGGGAGCTTCCTACAATGAGCAGTTCTTC.

This chain connects TRBV28 to TRBJ2-7; tentatively, D is TRBD2 (7 bases). CDR1 MDHEN and CDR2 SYDVKM come from the germline V gene. The V end lost 5 bases, the J end lost 1 base, and 12 bases lay between the germline ends. The CDR3 runs 14 residues. The CDR3 bases are TGTGCCAGCAGTCCGGCGGGGGCATCCTACGAGCAGTACTTC. It is translated as CASSPAGASYEQYF.

This rearrangement joins TRBV4-3 to TRBJ1-1; perhaps TRBD1 as D (5 bases). The ends were cut back, 5 bases at V and 5 bases at J, with 12 bases in the middle. The germline gives CDR1 LGHNA, CDR2 YSLEER. The CDR3 loop spans 13 amino acids. The CDR3 DNA is TGCGCCAGCAGCGGGGGAGGAGAAACTGAAGCTTTCTTT. It translates to CASSGGGETEAFF.

Only a few counts were recorded for this clone. This chain joins TRBV27 and TRBJ2-6; D is uncertain. The CDR3 covers 14 residues. V lost 4 bases to trimming and J lost 1 base, with 5 bases between them. The germline V gene encodes CDR1 MNHEY and CDR2 SMNVEV (reference sequence). CDR3 nucleotide sequence: TGTGCCAGCAGTTGGGGATCTGGGGCCAACGTCCTGACTTTC. This codes for CASSWGSGANVLTF.

CDR3 DNA sequence: TGTGCCAGCAGCCAAGAGGTCTGGGGGACTACCATTCGGGATACGCAGTATTTT. This encodes CASSQEVWGTTIRDTQYF. The chain employs TRBV14 and TRBJ2-3; 7 positions match TRBD2. The CDR3 runs to 18 residues. The trim removed 0 bases at V and 6 bases at J, leaving 15 bases unmatched. Germline V gene lookup returns CDR1 SGHDN and CDR2 FVKESK.

The chain joins TRBV7-9 to TRBJ2-6; maybe TRBD1 (5 bases). Trimming shortened V by 1 base and J by 0 bases, and 7 bases separated the two germline ends. The germline V gene has CDR1 SEHNR and CDR2 FQNEAQ (reference sequence). The length of the CDR3 is 16 residues. The CDR3 region is CASSLGTGSGANVLTF. CDR3 DNA: TGTGCCAGCAGCTTAGGCACAGGCTCTGGGGCCAACGTCCTGACTTTC.

This clone appeared a few times. The chain employs TRBV7-2 and TRBJ1-4; D may be TRBD1 (5 bases). The CDR3 has 14 amino acids. CDR1 SGHTA and CDR2 FQGNSA come from the germline V gene. Trimming left V 1 base short and J 10 bases short, with 13 bases between. The CDR3 reads CASSLGPYRGKLFF. CDR3 sequence (DNA): TGTGCCAGCAGCTTAGGGCCGTATAGGGGAAAACTGTTTTTT. The full variable domain, rest sourced from reference TRBV7-2 and TRBJ1-4, is GAGVSQSPSNKVTEKGKDVELRCDPISGHTALYWYRQSLGQGLEFLIYFQGNSAPDKSGLPSDRFSAERTGGSVSTLTIQRTQQEDSAVYLCASSLGPYRGKLFFGSGTQLSVL.

J is TRBJ2-1 and V is TRBV15, with 10 nucleotides matching TRBD1. Germline lookup yields CDR1 LNHNV and CDR2 YYDKDF (reference sequence). V trimming: 7 bases; J trimming: 1 base; junction bases outside the gene matches: 7. The CDR3 consists of 16 residues. The CDR3 region is CATKDRGYASYNEQFF. As DNA, the CDR3 is TGTGCCACCAAGGACAGGGGGTACGCGTCCTACAATGAGCAGTTCTTC. Full variable domain (remainder filled in from reference TRBV15 and TRBJ2-1): DAMVIQNPRYQVTQFGKPVTLSCSQTLNHNVMYWYQQKSSQAPKLLFHYYDKDFNNEADTPDNFQSRRPNTSFCFLDIRSPGLGDTAMYLCATKDRGYASYNEQFFGPGTRLTVL.

The rearrangement links TRBV4-2 to TRBJ2-7; D might be TRBD2 (5 bases). This CDR3 has 13 residues. The germline V gene encodes CDR1 LGHNA and CDR2 YNFKEQ. Trimming removed 4 bases from V and 0 bases from J, with 7 bases in between. Written as DNA, the CDR3 is TGTGCCAGCAGCCCGACTACCTCCTACGAGCAGTACTTC. Amino acids: CASSPTTSYEQYF.

The rearrangement joins TRBV5-1 to TRBJ2-5; tentatively, D is TRBD2 (7 bases). Germline lookup yields CDR1 SGHRS and CDR2 YFSETQ. Trimming removed 4 bases from V and 4 bases from J, with 23 bases in between. The CDR3 sequence is 17 residues long. CDR3 sequence: CASSPRREAGVGETQYF. Here the CDR3 DNA reads TGCGCCAGCAGCCCCCGTCGGGAGGCAGGGGTGGGAGAGACCCAGTACTTC.

This clone was seen once. The J gene is TRBJ2-5, the V gene TRBV19; TRBD2 matches at 9 bases. The CDR3 has 17 residues. Germline CDR1 LNHDA, CDR2 SQIVND (reference sequence). The trim removed 1 base at V and 4 bases at J, leaving 10 bases unmatched. Here the CDR3 reads CASSIGGSGSIGETQYF. DNA of the CDR3: TGTGCCAGTAGTATAGGAGGTAGCGGGAGCATCGGAGAGACCCAGTACTTC.

V is TRBV5-1 and J is TRBJ1-2, with TRBD1 as a possible D gene (5 bases). There are 14 residues in the CDR3. Germline V lookup: CDR1 SGHRS, CDR2 YFSETQ. V gave up 5 bases and J gave up 2 bases, with 13 bases separating them. The CDR3 reads CASRLTGTNYGYTF. The DNA for the CDR3 is TGCGCCAGCAGGCTGACCGGGACCAACTATGGCTACACCTTC.

V and J are TRBV9 and TRBJ2-1, with 14 bases matching TRBD2. This CDR3 comprises 16 residues. From germline, CDR1 is SGDLS and CDR2 YYNGEE. V lost 4 bases to trimming and J lost 10 bases; unmatched junction nucleotides: 10. The CDR3 DNA is TGTGCCAGCAGCCCGAACACCGGGACTAGCGGGAGCGAGCAGTTCTTC. Its translation: CASSPNTGTSGSEQFF. The entire variable domain, with the rest obtained from reference TRBV9 and TRBJ2-1, is as follows: DSGVTQTPKHLITATGQRVTLRCSPRSGDLSVYWYQQSLDQGLQFLIQYYNGEERAKGNILERFSAQQFPDLHSELNLSSLELGDSALYFCASSPNTGTSGSEQFFGPGTRLTVL.

The rearrangement links TRBV28 to TRBJ1-1; no firm D call. V lost 5 bases and J 7 bases, leaving 11 bases between the germline ends. CDR1 MDHEN and CDR2 SYDVKM come from the germline V gene. The CDR3 spans 12 residues. CDR3 protein: CASSPGFSEAFF. The DNA for the CDR3 is TGTGCCAGCAGTCCCGGTTTCAGTGAAGCTTTCTTT. The entire variable domain, with the rest obtained from reference TRBV28 and TRBJ1-1, is as follows: DVKVTQSSRYLVKRTGEKVFLECVQDMDHENMFWYRQDPGLGLRLIYFSYDVKMKEKGDIPEGYSVSREKKERFSLILESASTNQTSMYLCASSPGFSEAFFGQGTRLTVV.

The chain uses TRBV9 and TRBJ2-3, with D possibly matching TRBD2 (6 bases). The germline CDR1 and CDR2 sequences are SGDLS and YYNGEE. Trimming took off 0 bases at V and 0 bases at J, with 8 bases between the two ends. The CDR3 runs 15 residues. CDR3 bases: TGTGCCAGCAGCGTAGGGCGGGAAAGCACAGATACGCAGTATTTT. It translates to CASSVGRESTDTQYF.

This chain links TRBV5-1 with TRBJ2-1; D may be TRBD1 (6 bases). CDR1 is SGHRS and CDR2 is YFSETQ in the germline V gene. The CDR3 is 14 residues long. The germline V and J ends were trimmed by 4 bases and 6 bases, with 14 bases remaining between them. CDR3 in DNA: TGCGCCAGCAGCCCTGGGACATCTACCAATGAGCAGTTCTTC. It encodes CASSPGTSTNEQFF.

V and J are TRBV18 and TRBJ1-5; D might be TRBD1 (5 bases). Germline-derived CDR1 and CDR2 are KGHSH and LQKENI. Deletions cut 5 bases from V and 1 base from J, with 12 bases between. CDR3 length equals 15 residues. The CDR3 sequence is CASSTRGNSNQPQHF. The DNA of the CDR3 is TGTGCCAGCTCAACTCGGGGGAACAGCAATCAGCCCCAGCATTTT.

The chain recombines TRBV27 with TRBJ2-2, with 10 nucleotides matching TRBD2. Germline V gene data show CDR1 as MNHEY and CDR2 as SMNVEV (reference sequence). With 3 bases clipped from V and 7 bases from J, the junction kept 14 bases outside the gene matches. The CDR3 is made up of 18 amino acids. CDR3 protein: CASSFGVQAGGHGGELFF. The CDR3 bases are TGTGCCAGCAGTTTCGGTGTCCAAGCGGGAGGGCACGGCGGGGAGCTGTTTTTT.